This paragraph covers one T cell receptor beta chain sequence. Its antigen is unidentified. V was shortened by 0 bases and J by 13 bases, with 7 bases between the two germline ends. The CDR3 totals 11 residues. CDR1 is MNHEY and CDR2 is SVGEGT in the germline V gene. The authors ran a second PCR of roughly 6 to 11 cycles using a sample-barcoded 5' primer and a J-beta primer mix. One entry per CDR3 protein, called by TCRdb with MiXCR from the 5' RACE reads. The profile shows 1.5 million to 2 million distinct CDR3 sequences, around 50% of them singletons. The data derive from a study of blood T cells in healthy people across ages. Study-wide findings and caveats: Any changes in expanded clonotypes were possibly confounded, as donor CMV status remained unknown.

Sequenced: blood. This receptor was identified in a woman aged 40 to 50 in good health. V is TRBV6-2 or TRBV6-3 and J is TRBJ2-4, with D tentatively TRBD2 (5 bases). This CDR3 reads CASSYSWEQYF. The CDR3 region has the DNA TGTGCCAGCAGTTACTCTTGGGAGCAGTACTTC.